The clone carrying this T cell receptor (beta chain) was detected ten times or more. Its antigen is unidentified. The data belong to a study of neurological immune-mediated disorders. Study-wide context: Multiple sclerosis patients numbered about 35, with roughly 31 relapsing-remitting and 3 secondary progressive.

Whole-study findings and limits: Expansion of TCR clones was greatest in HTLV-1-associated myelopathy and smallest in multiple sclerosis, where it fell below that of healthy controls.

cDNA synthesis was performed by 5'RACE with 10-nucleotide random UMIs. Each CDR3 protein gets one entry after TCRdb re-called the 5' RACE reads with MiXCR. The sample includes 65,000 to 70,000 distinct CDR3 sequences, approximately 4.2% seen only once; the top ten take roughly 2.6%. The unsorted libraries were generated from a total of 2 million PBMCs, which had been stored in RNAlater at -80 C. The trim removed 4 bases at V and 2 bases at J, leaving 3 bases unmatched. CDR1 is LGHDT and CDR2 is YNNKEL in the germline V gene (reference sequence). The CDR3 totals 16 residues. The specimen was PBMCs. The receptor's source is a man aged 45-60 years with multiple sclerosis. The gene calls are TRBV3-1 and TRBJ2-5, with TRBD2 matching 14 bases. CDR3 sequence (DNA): TGTGCCAGCAGCCCCCGGACTAGCGGGGGGCAAGAGACCCAGTACTTC. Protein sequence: CASSPRTSGGQETQYF.